A single sample is the source of the 13 T cell receptor beta chains below, sequenced in a study of response to subunit inactivated influenza vaccine. In TCRdb, the RT-PCR reads were re-called with MiXCR into one record per CDR3 protein. Found here are about 570,000 distinct CDR3 sequences, around 11% of them singletons; the top ten hold approximately 10%. A further study also used this sample, focusing on T cells expressing NK-cell markers. That study reports: Making the TCR beta cDNA relied on 5'RACE template switching with UMIs.

Source: PBMCs from blood, taken on the day of vaccination. These receptors were obtained from a man aged 45-65 years who received an inactivated influenza vaccine.

This clonotype has a count of ten or more. V gene TRBV5-5 combines with J gene TRBJ1-2, with D hard to call. Trimming shortened V by 0 bases and J by 4 bases, and 7 bases separated the two germline ends. This CDR3 is built from 13 residues. Per germline, CDR1 SGHKS and CDR2 YYEKEE (reference sequence). The CDR3 DNA reads as TGTGCCAGCAGCTTGGACGGCGGCTATGGCTACACCTTC. Its translation: CASSLDGGYGYTF. The full variable domain, rest sourced from reference TRBV5-5 and TRBJ1-2, is DAGVTQSPTHLIKTRGQQVTLRCSPISGHKSVSWYQQVLGQGPQFIFQYYEKEERGRGNFPDRFSARQFPNYSSELNVNALLLGDSALYLCASSLDGGYGYTFGSGTRLTVV.

This clonotype showed up just a few times. The rearrangement joins TRBV5-1 to TRBJ2-1, with D possibly being TRBD1 (5 bases). V gave up 0 bases and J gave up 5 bases, with 12 bases separating them. This CDR3 has 15 amino acids. Germline V lookup: CDR1 SGHRS, CDR2 YFSETQ. Here the CDR3 DNA reads TGCGCCAGCAGCTTGGCTGCAGGGAAGAACAATGAGCAGTTCTTC. It yields the protein CASSLAAGKNNEQFF.

This chain joins TRBV7-9 and TRBJ2-3; D gene uncertain. The V gene lost 1 base and the J gene lost 4 bases, with 9 bases spanning the gap. In germline, CDR1 is SEHNR, CDR2 FQNEAQ (reference sequence). The CDR3 sequence is 14 residues long. In DNA, the CDR3 is TGTGCCAGCAGCTTAGTGTTGTCCGCAGATACGCAGTATTTT. Its protein is CASSLVLSADTQYF.

This chain connects TRBV18 to TRBJ2-3; 13 nucleotides agree with TRBD2. V lost 6 bases, J lost 4 bases, and 16 bases stayed unmatched. This CDR3 contains 19 residues. Germline CDR1 is KGHSH and CDR2 is LQKENI. The CDR3 bases are TGTGCCAGCTCCCGCGTGGGGACTAGCGGGATCGGCTTTGCAGATACGCAGTATTTT. This codes for CASSRVGTSGIGFADTQYF.

The chain couples TRBV24-1 to TRBJ2-3; 11 bases line up with TRBD2. The CDR3 sequence is 19 residues long. The germline V gene has CDR1 KGHDR and CDR2 SFDVKD. Germline trimming cut 4 bases from V and 0 bases from J; bases unmatched to any gene: 11. CDR3 DNA sequence: TGTGCCACCAGTGACCCTGTAGCGGGGGGGCATTTGAGCACAGATACGCAGTATTTT. Protein: CATSDPVAGGHLSTDTQYF.

The genes are TRBV6-2 or TRBV6-3 and TRBJ2-1; TRBD2 aligns across 7 bases. V lost 6 bases to trimming and J lost 4 bases; unmatched junction nucleotides: 6. The CDR3 sequence is 14 residues long. Per germline, CDR1 MNHEY and CDR2 SVGEGT. The CDR3, as DNA: TGTGCCAGCAGCCTAGCGGTCAAATACAATGAGCAGTTCTTC. Its protein is CASSLAVKYNEQFF.

The gene calls are TRBV29-1 and TRBJ2-5; D unclear. The CDR3 consists of 12 residues. V was pared by 4 bases and J by 1 base, with 7 bases between. CDR1 and CDR2 (germline): SQVTM, ANQGSEA. CDR3: CSVVAVQETQYF. CDR3 sequence (DNA): TGCAGCGTTGTGGCAGTCCAAGAGACCCAGTACTTC. Based on the CDR3 plus reference TRBV29-1 and TRBJ2-5, the full variable domain is SAVISQKPSRDICQRGTSLTIQCQVDSQVTMMFWYRQQPGQSLTLIATANQGSEATYESGFVIDKFPISRPNLTFSTLTVSNMSPEDSSIYLCSVVAVQETQYFGPGTRLLVL.

The chain combines TRBV5-6 with TRBJ2-3, with a tentative D call TRBD1 (6 bases). The germline gives CDR1 SGHDT, CDR2 YYEEEE. The CDR3 is 17 amino acids. V lost 4 bases to trimming and J lost 0 bases, with 18 bases between them. CDR3 nucleotides: TGTGCCAGCAGCACGGGATGGACAGCTGCTAGCACAGATACGCAGTATTTT. It specifies CASSTGWTAASTDTQYF.

The chain carries TRBV4-1 and TRBJ1-3; D is ambiguous. The germline gives CDR1 MGHRA, CDR2 YSYEKL. Trimming cost V 3 bases and J 0 bases, with 9 bases left between them. The length of the CDR3 is 15 residues. In DNA form, the CDR3 reads TGCGCCAGCAGCCACGGGAGAAGCTCTGGAAACACCATATATTTT. Translated, it gives CASSHGRSSGNTIYF.

This clonotype was detected only a few times. V usage is TRBV12-3 or TRBV12-4 and J usage is TRBJ2-4; 8 bases are shared with TRBD1. The trim removed 2 bases at V and 5 bases at J, leaving 5 bases unmatched. This CDR3 contains 15 residues. For the CDR3, the DNA is TGTGCCAGCAGTTTACAGGGGGCTCTCGAAAACATTCAGTACTTC. This sequence encodes CASSLQGALENIQYF.

The rearrangement links TRBV7-6 to TRBJ2-3; D is unclear. The ends were cut back, 1 base at V and 1 base at J, with 9 bases in the middle. The CDR3 loop spans 15 amino acids. The germline V gene has CDR1 SGHVS and CDR2 FNYEAQ. CDR3 nucleotide sequence: TGTGCCAGCAGCTTAGGAACAGTCCGCACAGATACGCAGTATTTT. It specifies CASSLGTVRTDTQYF.

This clonotype showed up many times. The chain joins TRBV20-1 to TRBJ2-1; D is uncertain. The V gene's germline CDR1 is DFQATT and CDR2 SNEGSKA (reference sequence). V shed 3 bases and J shed 6 bases, with 9 bases lying between them. The CDR3 loop spans 12 amino acids. DNA of the CDR3: TGCAGTGCTAGTTTAGCTGCCAATGAGCAGTTCTTC. Encoded protein: CSASLAANEQFF.

This clonotype was counted between two and nine times. The chain has TRBV29-1 and TRBJ2-3; the match to TRBD1 covers 7 bases. The germline V gene encodes CDR1 SQVTM and CDR2 ANQGSEA. J lost 0 bases, V lost 5 bases, and 8 bases had no gene match. The CDR3 loop spans 15 amino acids. The CDR3 DNA is TGCAGCGTTTCCAGGGGGACAGCTAGCACAGATACGCAGTATTTT. Translating it yields CSVSRGTASTDTQYF.